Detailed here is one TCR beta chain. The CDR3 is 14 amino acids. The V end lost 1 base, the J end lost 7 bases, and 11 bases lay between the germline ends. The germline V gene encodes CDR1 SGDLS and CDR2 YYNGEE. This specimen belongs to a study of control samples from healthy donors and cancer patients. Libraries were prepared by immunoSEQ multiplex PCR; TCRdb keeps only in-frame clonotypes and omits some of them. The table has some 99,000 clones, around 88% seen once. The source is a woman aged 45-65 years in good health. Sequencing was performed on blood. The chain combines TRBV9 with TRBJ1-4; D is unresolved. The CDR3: CASSVFGSGEKLFF. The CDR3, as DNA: TGTGCCAGCAGCGTATTCGGATCCGGTGAAAAACTGTTTTTT.